This T cell receptor beta chain emerged from a study of blood T cell repertoires in COVID-19. For the study at large: The origin of the acute and convalescent COVID-19 samples was the United States, Italy and Spain.

Across about two dozen US areas, participants ranged in age from roughly 18 to 95 years. Each participant's cohort was designated according to participant-reported clinical history. In the authors' methods: Scientists estimated how many nucleated cells there were by amplifying reference gene primers. Produced via immunoSEQ multiplex PCR; TCRdb's table is partial and in-frame only. That table supplies the V and J calls and clone size; D and trimming were determined from the DNA. The sample records around 300,000 clones, 90% being singletons. The J segment lost 7 bases and the V segment lost 0 bases, leaving 6 bases of the junction unmatched. This CDR3 is built from 14 residues. CDR1 and CDR2 from the germline V gene are LNHNV and YYDKDF (reference sequence).

The source is a woman under 30 with acute COVID-19. Sequenced sample: PBMCs or T cells enriched from blood (not recorded which). The J gene is TRBJ2-7, the V gene TRBV15, with 7 bases lining up with TRBD1. This CDR3 reads CATSRDTGAGEQYF. The CDR3 DNA reads as TGTGCCACCAGCAGAGATACAGGGGCTGGGGAGCAGTACTTC.